Below, 7 T cell receptor beta chains from the same sample are listed, as sequenced in a study of CXCR3-negative and CXCR3-positive naive CD8 T cells. With UMI labels, 5' RACE was used to prepare the TRB cDNA libraries. TCRdb reprocessed the 5' RACE reads and keeps a single row for each CDR3 protein, giving no DNA. The sample holds some 48,000 distinct CDR3 sequences. Sample: naive CXCR3- CD8+ T cells from blood. Subset given: CD45RO-CCR7+CD27+CD95- naive CD8+ T cells lacking CXCR3 (TNR3-). These receptors originate from a human donor in good health. Some clones in this sample may be carry-over from other donors' samples.

V usage is TRBV28 and J usage is TRBJ2-1; the D call from TCRdb, TRBD2, cannot be confirmed without DNA. CDR3 length: 16 amino acids. Germline V gene sequence: CDR1 MDHEN, CDR2 SYDVKM. This chain's CDR3 is CASSLRAHIPYNEQFF.

This chain joins TRBV20-1 and TRBJ1-1; the TRBD1 assignment by TCRdb is unverifiable without DNA. The CDR3 covers 15 residues. Germline assignment: CDR1 DFQATT and CDR2 SNEGSKA (reference sequence). The CDR3: CSANGAQVTNTEAFF.

This rearrangement joins TRBV5-1 to TRBJ2-7. The CDR3 sequence is 13 residues long. Germline lookup yields CDR1 SGHRS and CDR2 YFSETQ. The CDR3 reads CASSGRTTAEQYF.

The chain recombines TRBV29-1 with TRBJ2-7; the TCRdb call, TRBD2, lacks DNA for checking. Looked up from germline, CDR1 is SQVTM and CDR2 is ANQGSEA. The CDR3 loop spans 12 amino acids. CDR3 in amino acids: CSVASGSNEQYF.

The chain carries TRBV29-1 and TRBJ1-1; there is no DNA to check the TCRdb D call of TRBD1. The germline V gene has CDR1 SQVTM and CDR2 ANQGSEA. The CDR3 runs 12 residues. The CDR3 reads CSVTGTYTEAFF.

The V and J genes are TRBV7-2 and TRBJ2-3; TCRdb reports TRBD2, a call that lacks DNA to check it against. CDR1 SGHTA and CDR2 FQGNSA come from the germline V gene. This CDR3 is 16 amino acids long. CDR3 sequence: CASSSGLSTLTDTQYF.

The chain carries TRBV20-1 and TRBJ1-1; the D gene TCRdb calls, TRBD1, cannot be checked with no DNA. The length of the CDR3 is 17 residues. Germline V gene sequence: CDR1 DFQATT, CDR2 SNEGSKA (reference sequence). The CDR3 sequence is CSASGTPLNQMNTEAFF.